One sample yielded the 29 T cell receptor beta chains listed below, sequenced in a study of blood T cell repertoires in COVID-19. Sequencing used immunoSEQ multiplex PCR; TCRdb keeps in-frame clones, though not all of them. Found here are some 260,000 clones, more than 65% of them singletons; the top ten hold 4%. Sequencing was done on a sample of peripheral blood. These receptors came from a woman aged 40 to 55 with active or convalescent COVID-19.

In nucleotides, the CDR3 is TGTGCCAGCAGCGTAGTACCTAGCACCCCAGATACGCAGTATTTT. It is translated as CASSVVPSTPDTQYF. V is TRBV9 and J is TRBJ2-3, with a weak D call TRBD2 (5 bases). Trimming left V 0 bases short and J 4 bases short, with 12 bases between. The germline V gene has CDR1 SGDLS and CDR2 YYNGEE. The CDR3 runs 15 residues.

The V and J genes are TRBV28 and TRBJ2-6; the match to TRBD2 covers 12 bases. Germline CDR1 and CDR2: MDHEN and SYDVKM. CDR3 length: 17 amino acids. The trim removed 6 bases at V and 4 bases at J, leaving 7 bases unmatched. CDR3 in DNA: TGTGCCAGCAGAAAGACTAGCGGGGGTGGAGGGGCCAACGTCCTGACTTTC. It yields the protein CASRKTSGGGGANVLTF.

The chain uses TRBV7-3 and TRBJ1-6; the D gene is possibly TRBD1 (6 bases). The V gene lost 4 bases and the J gene lost 7 bases, with 11 bases spanning the gap. Germline lookup yields CDR1 SGHTA and CDR2 FQGTGA. The CDR3 is 14 amino acids. The CDR3 reads CASSSSGANSPLHF. The CDR3 bases are TGTGCCAGCAGCTCCTCAGGGGCGAATTCACCCCTCCACTTT.

The genes are TRBV7-9 and TRBJ1-3; D is possibly TRBD1 (6 bases). V was trimmed by 2 bases and J by 4 bases, leaving 9 bases between them. Germline CDR1 reads SEHNR; CDR2 reads FQNEAQ (reference sequence). This CDR3 is built from 14 residues. CDR3 protein: CASSLNTGGNTIYF. CDR3 bases: TGTGCCAGCAGCTTAAATACAGGGGGAAACACCATATATTTT.

This sequence joins TRBV7-9 and TRBJ2-1; TRBD2 matches 15 bases. This CDR3 spans 15 amino acids. CDR1 and CDR2 (germline): SEHNR, FQNEAQ (reference sequence). Losses at the gene ends were 5 bases for V and 7 bases for J; bases not matched to a gene: 3. The CDR3 protein is CASSHGLAGGNEQFF. The CDR3 bases are TGTGCCAGCAGCCACGGACTAGCGGGGGGGAATGAGCAGTTCTTC. The entire variable domain, with the rest obtained from reference TRBV7-9 and TRBJ2-1, is as follows: DTGVSQNPRHKITKRGQNVTFRCDPISEHNRLYWYRQTLGQGPEFLTYFQNEAQLEKSRLLSDRFSAERPKGSFSTLEIQRTEQGDSAMYLCASSHGLAGGNEQFFGPGTRLTVL.

This clone was observed at least ten times. The rearrangement joins TRBV5-4 to TRBJ2-3; the D call may be TRBD1 or TRBD2 (5 bases each). This CDR3 has 16 residues. V was cut by 4 bases and J by 1 base, with 16 bases left in between. CDR1 SGHNT and CDR2 YYREEE come from the germline V gene (reference sequence). This chain's CDR3 is CASSVGESVGTDTQYF. CDR3 DNA: TGTGCCAGCAGCGTGGGGGAGTCTGTGGGCACAGATACGCAGTATTTT.

The gene calls are TRBV27 and TRBJ2-3; D might be TRBD1 (5 bases). Per the germline V gene, CDR1 is MNHEY and CDR2 is SMNVEV (reference sequence). This CDR3 has 14 residues. The ends were cut back, 2 bases at V and 1 base at J, with 7 bases in the middle. The CDR3 loop is CASSLGAGTDTQYF. In DNA, the CDR3 is TGTGCCAGCAGTTTAGGGGCTGGCACAGATACGCAGTATTTT.

This sequence joins TRBV10-3 and TRBJ2-1, with 10 bases lining up with TRBD1. Losses at the gene ends were 9 bases for V and 6 bases for J; bases not matched to a gene: 11. From germline, CDR1 is ENHRY and CDR2 SYGVKD. This CDR3 region has 15 residues. CDR3 amino acids: CAISPGTGDPNEQFF. CDR3 in DNA: TGTGCCATTTCCCCCGGGACAGGGGACCCCAATGAGCAGTTCTTC.

The genes are TRBV27 and TRBJ1-2; D gene uncertain. The CDR3 has 15 amino acids. The ends were cut back, 0 bases at V and 5 bases at J, with 13 bases in the middle. Germline V gene sequence: CDR1 MNHEY, CDR2 SMNVEV (reference sequence). CDR3 sequence reads: CASSLSSGGTYGYTF. In nucleotides, the CDR3 is TGTGCCAGCAGTTTATCGAGTGGCGGAACTTATGGCTACACCTTC.

The sample holds one count of this clone. V gene TRBV30 combines with J gene TRBJ1-6; 12 bases are a match to TRBD1. J lost 8 bases, V lost 0 bases, and 2 bases had no gene match. The CDR3 is made up of 15 amino acids. From germline, CDR1 is GTSNPN and CDR2 SVGIG (reference sequence). Here the CDR3 DNA reads TGTGCCTGGAGTGTGGGACAGGGGGCTTATTCACCCCTCCACTTT. Translating it yields CAWSVGQGAYSPLHF.

This clone was counted many times. V gene TRBV19 combines with J gene TRBJ1-1; possibly TRBD1 for D (5 bases). The CDR3 totals 15 residues. Per the germline V gene, CDR1 is LNHDA and CDR2 is SQIVND (reference sequence). V shed 6 bases and J shed 2 bases, with 16 bases lying between them. CDR3 DNA sequence: TGTGCCAGTAGCAGGGAGGACACTCCCAACACTGAAGCTTTCTTT. Its translation is CASSREDTPNTEAFF. Variable domain in full (rest from reference TRBV19 and TRBJ1-1): DGGITQSPKYLFRKEGQNVTLSCEQNLNHDAMYWYRQDPGQGLRLIYYSQIVNDFQKGDIAEGYSVSREKKESFPLTVTSAQKNPTAFYLCASSREDTPNTEAFFGQGTRLTVV.

This rearrangement joins TRBV7-9 to TRBJ1-4; tentatively, D is TRBD1 (6 bases). The CDR3 runs to 16 residues. V lost 4 bases and J lost 3, with 15 bases in between. Germline CDR1 and CDR2: SEHNR and FQNEAQ (reference sequence). CDR3 amino acids: CASSSLQGTANEKLFF. In nucleotides, the CDR3 is TGTGCCAGCAGCTCCCTACAGGGAACTGCTAATGAAAAACTGTTTTTT.

This clone was seen once. The chain carries TRBV18 and TRBJ2-2, with TRBD1 identical over 8 bases. The CDR3 runs to 14 residues. With 6 bases clipped from V and 6 bases from J, the junction kept 6 bases outside the gene matches. The germline gives CDR1 KGHSH, CDR2 LQKENI. CDR3 sequence (DNA): TGTGCCAGCTCGAGACAGGGGAGCGCCGGGGAGCTGTTTTTT. Translation gives CASSRQGSAGELFF.

This clone was recorded once. The chain has TRBV29-1 and TRBJ2-5; D not resolved. Germline CDR1 reads SQVTM; CDR2 reads ANQGSEA. The ends were cut back, 4 bases at V and 5 bases at J, with 8 bases in the middle. The CDR3 loop spans 11 amino acids. The CDR3 DNA reads as TGCAGCGTTGTAATAGTCGAGACCCAGTACTTC. Translated, it gives CSVVIVETQYF.

This clone was seen repeatedly, ten times or more. J is TRBJ1-5 and V is TRBV3-1 (or the pseudogene TRBV3-2); no clear D. The CDR3 loop spans 14 amino acids. V lost 0 bases, J lost 5 bases, and 8 bases lay in between. Per germline, CDR1 LGHDT and CDR2 YNNKEL (reference sequence). The CDR3 spells CASSQELADQPQHF. The CDR3 nucleotides are TGTGCCAGCAGCCAAGAGTTGGCGGATCAGCCCCAGCATTTT.

This chain connects TRBV6-5 to TRBJ1-6, with 7 positions matching TRBD1. The CDR3 has 14 residues. Trimming took 6 bases from V and 8 from J; bases not matched to a gene: 7. From germline, CDR1 is MNHEY and CDR2 SVGAGI. CDR3 amino acids: CASSVTGWDSPLHF. DNA of the CDR3: TGTGCCAGCAGCGTGACAGGGTGGGATTCACCCCTCCACTTT.

This clone was counted between two and nine times. The genes are TRBV21-1 and TRBJ2-5; the table's TRBD2 call for D was not verified on the DNA. TRBV21-1 is a known pseudogene. The CDR3 runs 15 residues. For the CDR3, the DNA is TGTGCCAGCAGCAAAGGGATAGCGGGGCAAGAGACCCAGTACTTC. Encoded protein: CASSKGIAGQETQYF.

The rearrangement uses TRBV25-1 and TRBJ1-4, with D possibly matching TRBD1 (6 bases). The CDR3 is made up of 13 amino acids. V lost 5 bases and J 7 bases, leaving 11 bases between the germline ends. CDR1 is MGHDK, CDR2 SYGVNS, per germline. Here the CDR3 reads CASSLETGEKLFF. The CDR3 DNA is TGTGCCAGCAGTCTGGAGACAGGTGAAAAACTGTTTTTT.

The chain has TRBV5-1 and TRBJ2-7, with TRBD1 matching 7 bases. This CDR3 contains 15 residues. The germline V gene encodes CDR1 SGHRS and CDR2 YFSETQ. V trimming: 0 bases; J trimming: 3 bases; junction bases outside the gene matches: 6. The CDR3 sequence: CASSLEDRTYYEQYF. The CDR3 coding sequence is TGCGCCAGCAGCTTGGAGGACAGGACATACTACGAGCAGTACTTC.

The chain uses TRBV5-5 and TRBJ1-1; D remains unclear. V was pared by 7 bases and J by 4 bases, with 20 bases between. CDR3 length: 15 residues. CDR1 and CDR2 from the germline V gene are SGHKS and YYEKEE (reference sequence). CDR3 sequence: CASGLDSTAGTEAFF. The CDR3 DNA sequence: TGTGCCAGCGGCCTCGATAGTACAGCGGGCACTGAAGCTTTCTTT.

Ten or more counts support this clone. The chain recombines TRBV6-4 with TRBJ2-1; a possible D gene is TRBD2 (6 bases). From germline, CDR1 is MRHNA and CDR2 SNTAGT. Trimming removed 0 bases at V and 2 bases at J, with 8 bases between. The CDR3 is 15 residues long. The CDR3 nucleotides are TGTGCCAGCAGTGACTCCGGGGGAACCTACAATGAGCAGTTCTTC. This codes for CASSDSGGTYNEQFF.

This clone was recorded only once. This rearrangement joins TRBV12-3 or TRBV12-4 to TRBJ2-7; D perhaps matches TRBD2 (5 bases). The CDR3 length is 13 residues. Trimming left V 5 bases short and J 7 bases short, with 15 bases between. DNA of the CDR3: TGTGCCAGCAGTCTCGGGAACACTTGGGAGCAGTACTTC. Encoded protein: CASSLGNTWEQYF.

The J gene is TRBJ2-1, the V gene TRBV9; 9 bases agree with TRBD2. The trim removed 0 bases at V and 12 bases at J, leaving 19 bases unmatched. The germline CDR1 and CDR2 sequences are SGDLS and YYNGEE. The CDR3 extends over 18 amino acids. The CDR3 loop reads CASSVGRAGGSYNEGQFF. CDR3 DNA sequence: TGTGCCAGCAGCGTAGGAAGAGCGGGGGGTTCCTACAATGAGGGGCAGTTCTTC.

The chain joins TRBV4-2 to TRBJ1-2; no firm D call. This CDR3 is built from 14 residues. Germline-derived CDR1 and CDR2 are LGHNA and YNFKEQ. V lost 4 bases and J 7 bases, leaving 16 bases between the germline ends. CDR3 sequence reads: CASSLAAGLAGYTF. CDR3 nucleotides: TGTGCCAGCAGCCTGGCGGCAGGCCTAGCTGGCTACACCTTC.

The rearrangement links TRBV28 to TRBJ1-6; 8 nucleotides agree with TRBD1. This CDR3 has 15 residues. The germline gives CDR1 MDHEN, CDR2 SYDVKM. Trimming at V came to 5 bases and at J to 4 bases, leaving 4 bases not matched to a gene. Here the CDR3 reads CASSQGQGYNSPLHF. The CDR3 nucleotides are TGTGCCAGCAGTCAAGGACAGGGTTATAATTCACCCCTCCACTTT.

This chain uses TRBV3-1 (or the pseudogene TRBV3-2) with TRBJ2-2; 11 nucleotides match TRBD2. The CDR3 sequence is 16 residues long. Trimming cost V 0 bases and J 6 bases; bases outside gene matches: 3. Germline V lookup: CDR1 LGHDT, CDR2 YNNKEL (reference sequence). CDR3 nucleotide sequence: TGTGCCAGCAGCCAAGAGTTAGCGGGAGGGCCCGGGGAGCTGTTTTTT. This sequence encodes CASSQELAGGPGELFF.

This rearrangement joins TRBV19 to TRBJ1-5, with 7 nucleotides matching TRBD1. The CDR3 has 12 amino acids. Germline CDR1 and CDR2: LNHDA and SQIVND (reference sequence). The V and J ends lost 10 bases and 4 bases, in that order; junction bases with no gene match: 4. Here the CDR3 DNA reads TGTGCCACCACAGGGGCTAATCAGCCCCAGCATTTT. Encoded protein: CATTGANQPQHF.

CDR3 nucleotides: TGTGCCTGGGCCGACAGGGAGGATTCACCCCTCCACTTT. It yields the protein CAWADREDSPLHF. The gene calls are TRBV30 and TRBJ1-6; TRBD1 matches 7 bases. Germline V gene sequence: CDR1 GTSNPN, CDR2 SVGIG (reference sequence). With V trimmed by 5 bases and J by 8 bases, 6 bases remained unmatched. The CDR3 runs 13 residues.

The chain uses TRBV30 and TRBJ2-1; 12 bases align to TRBD2. The CDR3 sequence is 16 residues long. Germline loops: CDR1 GTSNPN, CDR2 SVGIG (reference sequence). Trimming cost V 0 bases and J 9 bases; bases outside gene matches: 9. The CDR3 coding sequence is TGTGCCTGGAGTGTACTGTCTAGCGGGGGGGCAGCTGAGCAGTTCTTC. Its protein is CAWSVLSSGGAAEQFF.